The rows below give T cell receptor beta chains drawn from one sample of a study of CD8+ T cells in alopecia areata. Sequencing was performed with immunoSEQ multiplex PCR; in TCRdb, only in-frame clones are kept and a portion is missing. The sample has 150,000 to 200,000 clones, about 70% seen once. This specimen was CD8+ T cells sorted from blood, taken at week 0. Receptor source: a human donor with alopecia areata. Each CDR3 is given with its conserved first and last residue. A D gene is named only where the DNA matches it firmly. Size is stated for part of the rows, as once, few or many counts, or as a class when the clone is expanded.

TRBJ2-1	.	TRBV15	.	CATSSPGSQTEQFF	TGTGCCACCAGCTCCCCCGGCAGCCAGACTGAGCAGTTCTTC
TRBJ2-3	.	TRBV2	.	CASSTKGADTQYF	TGTGCCAGCAGTACAAAGGGCGCAGATACGCAGTATTTT
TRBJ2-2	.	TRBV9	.	CASSVGTGNTGELFF	TGTGCCAGCAGCGTAGGCACAGGAAACACCGGGGAGCTGTTTTTT
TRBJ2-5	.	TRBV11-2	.	CASSLRRGGQETQYF	TGTGCCAGCAGCCTACGCCGAGGGGGGCAAGAGACCCAGTACTTC
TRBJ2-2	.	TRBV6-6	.	CASSPTDTGELFF	TGTGCCAGCAGTCCTACGGACACCGGGGAGCTGTTTTTT
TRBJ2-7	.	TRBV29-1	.	CSVFGPNVEQYF	TGCAGCGTTTTCGGACCGAATGTCGAGCAGTACTTC
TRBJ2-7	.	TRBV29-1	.	CSVEASSGYEQYF	TGCAGCGTTGAAGCCTCGAGCGGGTACGAGCAGTACTTC
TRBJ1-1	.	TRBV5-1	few	CASSLHRNPLPNTEAFF	TGCGCCAGCAGCTTGCACAGGAACCCCCTCCCGAACACTGAAGCTTTCTTT
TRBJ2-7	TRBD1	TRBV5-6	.	CASSPGQGPYEQYF	TGTGCCAGCAGCCCGGGACAGGGCCCCTACGAGCAGTACTTC
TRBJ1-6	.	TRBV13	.	CASSERNSPLHF	TGTGCCAGCAGCGAGAGAAATTCACCCCTCCACTTT
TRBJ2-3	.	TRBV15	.	CATSSRRGADTQYF	TGTGCCACCAGCAGTCGTCGAGGGGCAGATACGCAGTATTTT
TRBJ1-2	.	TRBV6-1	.	CASSDIAGENYGYTF	TGTGCCAGCAGTGATATCGCAGGGGAAAACTATGGCTACACCTTC
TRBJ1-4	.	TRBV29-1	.	CSVVQEKLFF	TGCAGCGTTGTTCAAGAAAAACTGTTTTTT
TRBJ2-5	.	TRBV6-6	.	CASSYSPGTETQYF	TGTGCCAGCAGTTACTCGCCGGGTACGGAGACCCAGTACTTC
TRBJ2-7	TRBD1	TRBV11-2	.	CASSPTGGRDEQYF	TGTGCCAGCAGCCCGACAGGGGGGAGGGACGAGCAGTACTTC
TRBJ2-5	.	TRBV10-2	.	CASSELQETQYF	TGCGCCAGCAGTGAGTTACAAGAGACCCAGTACTTC
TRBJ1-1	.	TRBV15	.	CATSSPGYTEAFF	TGTGCCACCAGCTCTCCAGGGTACACTGAAGCTTTCTTT
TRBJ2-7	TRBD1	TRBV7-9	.	CASSNPDRGSYEQYF	TGTGCCAGCAGCAATCCTGACAGGGGATCCTACGAGCAGTACTTC
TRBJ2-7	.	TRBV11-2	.	CASSFGTDSYEQYF	TGTGCCAGCAGCTTTGGTACTGACTCCTACGAGCAGTACTTC
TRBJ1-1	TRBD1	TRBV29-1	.	CSVRQGGMNTEAFF	TGCAGCGTCCGACAGGGCGGCATGAACACTGAAGCTTTCTTT
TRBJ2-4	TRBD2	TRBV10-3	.	CATQTSGGGVRGNIQYF	TGTGCCACCCAGACTAGCGGGGGTGGGGTCCGTGGAAACATTCAGTACTTC
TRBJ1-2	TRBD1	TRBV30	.	CAWSRTGNYGYTF	TGTGCCTGGAGTAGGACAGGGAACTATGGCTACACCTTC
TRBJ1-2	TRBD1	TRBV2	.	CASSGGQTYGYTF	TGTGCCAGCAGTGGGGGACAGACCTATGGCTACACCTTC
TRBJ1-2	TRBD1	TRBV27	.	CASSFYRGSNYGYTF	TGTGCCAGCAGTTTTTACAGGGGAAGCAACTATGGCTACACCTTC
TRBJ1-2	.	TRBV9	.	CASSDGHRGYTF	TGTGCCAGCAGCGACGGACATCGGGGCTACACCTTC
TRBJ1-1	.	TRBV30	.	CAWFTGPPEAFF	TGTGCCTGGTTCACCGGCCCCCCTGAAGCTTTCTTT
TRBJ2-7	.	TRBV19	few	CASSIGGISYEQYF	TGTGCCAGTAGTATTGGAGGAATCTCCTACGAGCAGTACTTC
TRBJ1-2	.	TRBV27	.	CASSDSGTRIDGYTF	TGTGCCAGCAGCGACTCCGGGACACGGATCGATGGCTACACCTTC
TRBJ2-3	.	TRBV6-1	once	CASSEPLDSTSTDTQYF	TGTGCCAGCAGCGAACCCCTGGACAGCACTAGCACAGATACGCAGTATTTT
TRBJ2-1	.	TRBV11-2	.	CASSFRDEQFF	TGTGCCAGCAGCTTTAGGGATGAGCAGTTCTTC
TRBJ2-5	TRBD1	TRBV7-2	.	CASSSDRVAWTQYF	TGTGCCAGCAGCTCCGACAGGGTCGCGTGGACCCAGTACTTC
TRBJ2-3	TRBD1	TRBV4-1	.	CASSHSSQGDTDTQYF	TGCGCCAGCAGCCATTCGTCGCAGGGGGACACAGATACGCAGTATTTT
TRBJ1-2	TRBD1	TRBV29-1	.	CSVRGTDYGYTF	TGCAGCGTCCGGGGGACAGACTATGGCTACACCTTC
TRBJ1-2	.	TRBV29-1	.	CSVPRGGYGYTF	TGCAGCGTTCCCAGGGGCGGTTATGGCTACACCTTC
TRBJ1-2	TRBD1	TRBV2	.	CAGRQGAYGYTF	TGTGCCGGTCGACAGGGTGCCTATGGCTACACCTTC
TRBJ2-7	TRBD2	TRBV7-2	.	CASSLGYPAGGQAYEQYF	TGTGCCAGCAGCTTAGGATACCCCGCGGGGGGGCAAGCCTACGAGCAGTACTTC
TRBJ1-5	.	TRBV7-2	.	CASSIENQPQHF	TGTGCCAGCAGCATAGAGAATCAGCCCCAGCATTTT
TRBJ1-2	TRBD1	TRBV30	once	CAYRDRTNYGYTF	TGTGCCTACCGGGACAGGACTAACTATGGCTACACCTTC
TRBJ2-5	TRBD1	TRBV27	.	CASGTGVETQYF	TGTGCCAGCGGAACAGGGGTGGAGACCCAGTACTTC
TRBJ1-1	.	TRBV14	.	CASSPGVGAFF	TGTGCCAGCAGCCCCGGGGTTGGAGCTTTCTTT
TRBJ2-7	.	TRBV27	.	CASSVRDEQYF	TGTGCCAGCAGTGTAAGGGACGAGCAGTACTTC
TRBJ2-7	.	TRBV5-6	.	CASSQGWGYEQYF	TGTGCCAGCAGCCAGGGGTGGGGGTACGAGCAGTACTTC
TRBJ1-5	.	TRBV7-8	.	CASSSNDQPQHF	TGTGCCAGCAGCTCGAATGATCAGCCCCAGCATTTT
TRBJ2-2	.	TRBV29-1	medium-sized	CSVPRGNTGELFF	TGCAGCGTTCCCAGGGGGAACACCGGGGAGCTGTTTTTT
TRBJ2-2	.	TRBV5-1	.	CASSDRLDRDTGELFF	TGCGCCAGCAGCGATAGACTGGACCGGGACACCGGGGAGCTGTTTTTT
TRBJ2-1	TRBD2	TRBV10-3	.	CAILAGYEQFF	TGTGCCATTCTAGCGGGGTATGAGCAGTTCTTC
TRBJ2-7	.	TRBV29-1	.	CSVERWQGGAYEQYF	TGCAGCGTTGAACGTTGGCAGGGGGGAGCCTACGAGCAGTACTTC
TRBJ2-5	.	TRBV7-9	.	CASSLVAPGETQYF	TGTGCCAGCAGCTTAGTGGCCCCGGGGGAGACCCAGTACTTC
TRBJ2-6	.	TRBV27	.	CASSLAGANVLTF	TGTGCCAGCAGTTTAGCTGGGGCCAACGTCCTGACTTTC
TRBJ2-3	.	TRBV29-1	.	CSAYSTDTQYF	TGCAGCGCTTATTCGACAGATACGCAGTATTTT